One sample yielded the 16 T cell receptor beta chains listed below, sequenced in a study of T cell repertoires in aging, cancer and after chemotherapy. TRB rearrangements spanning V, D and J were amplified using mixed TRB-A/B primers. In TCRdb, the multiplex PCR reads were re-called with MiXCR into one record per CDR3 protein. The sample lists under 2,500 distinct CDR3 sequences; around 50% were seen once. TCR beta rearrangements were amplified from peripheral blood genomic DNA. The sequenced sample consisted of blood. The receptors stem from a human donor with a blood cancer.

The rearrangement joins TRBV5-6 to TRBJ2-3, with no clear D. Germline values: CDR1 SGHDT, CDR2 YYEEEE. The CDR3 extends over 12 amino acids. V was pared by 4 bases and J by 1 base, with 4 bases between. CDR3 DNA sequence: TGTGCCAGCAGCCGGGGCACAGATACGCAGTATTTT. This translates into CASSRGTDTQYF.

This clonotype occurred a few times. V usage is TRBV15 and J usage is TRBJ2-1; 8 nucleotides agree with TRBD1. Germline-derived CDR1 and CDR2 are LNHNV and YYDKDF (reference sequence). Trimming cost V 5 bases and J 8 bases; bases outside gene matches: 5. The CDR3 contains 13 residues. The CDR3 sequence: CATSRQGWDEQFF. CDR3 DNA sequence: TGTGCCACCAGCCGACAGGGGTGGGATGAGCAGTTCTTC.

The chain joins TRBV7-9 to TRBJ1-2; D not resolved. The CDR3 runs to 17 residues. Trimming left V 1 base short and J 2 bases short, with 17 bases between. Germline-derived CDR1 and CDR2 are SEHNR and FQNEAQ (reference sequence). DNA of the CDR3: TGTGCCAGCAGCTTAGAGGTAGTGTACGGACCAAACTATGGCTACACCTTC. It codes for CASSLEVVYGPNYGYTF.

The chain recombines TRBV20-1 with TRBJ2-7, with D hard to call. The CDR3 runs to 9 residues. The V end was cut by 5 bases, the J end by 3 bases, with 2 bases between. Germline V lookup: CDR1 DFQATT, CDR2 SNEGSKA (reference sequence). Written as DNA, the CDR3 is TGCAGTGCTGTCTACGAGCAGTACTTC. Translating gives CSAVYEQYF.

This chain joins TRBV6-5 and TRBJ2-6, with a possible D match to TRBD2 (5 bases). CDR1 is MNHEY, CDR2 SVGAGI, per germline. Deletions cut 3 bases from V and 2 bases from J, with 8 bases between. This CDR3 is built from 15 residues. CDR3 in DNA: TGTGCCAGCAGTTATGCCGGGGCTGGGGCCAACGTCCTGACTTTC. Amino acid sequence: CASSYAGAGANVLTF.

The chain links TRBV6-6 to TRBJ2-1; D is unresolved. Per germline, CDR1 MNHNY and CDR2 SVGAGI (reference sequence). The CDR3 sequence is 13 residues long. The ends were cut back, 2 bases at V and 9 bases at J, with 11 bases in the middle. In nucleotides, the CDR3 is TGTGCCAGCAGTTACCCCCCGGGTCCTGAGCAGTTCTTC. Translating gives CASSYPPGPEQFF.

V is TRBV11-2 and J is TRBJ2-3; no clear D. Germline CDR1 SGHAT, CDR2 FQNNGV. V was trimmed by 3 bases and J by 0 bases, leaving 16 bases between them. The CDR3 covers 17 residues. The chain's CDR3 is CASSFLAPLASTDTQYF. CDR3 DNA sequence: TGTGCCAGCAGCTTTCTCGCACCACTGGCTAGCACAGATACGCAGTATTTT.

The J gene is TRBJ1-2, the V gene TRBV5-6; 10 bases line up with TRBD1. The germline V gene has CDR1 SGHDT and CDR2 YYEEEE. CDR3 length equals 16 residues. The V and J ends lost 4 bases and 8 bases, in that order; junction bases with no gene match: 14. CDR3 coding DNA: TGTGCCAGCAGCCTGGGACAGGGGACGCTTTTGGGGGGCTACACCTTC. Protein: CASSLGQGTLLGGYTF.

The chain combines TRBV6-2 or TRBV6-3 with TRBJ2-1; D may be TRBD2 (6 bases). Per the germline V gene, CDR1 is MNHEY and CDR2 is SVGEGT. Trimming removed 0 bases from V and 8 bases from J, with 26 bases in between. CDR3 length: 19 residues. The CDR3 here is CASSYSGVLAGSPRYEQFF. Here the CDR3 DNA reads TGTGCCAGCAGTTACTCGGGGGTGTTGGCGGGATCCCCAAGGTATGAGCAGTTCTTC.

In its sample, this clonotype was seen a few times. The chain carries TRBV29-1 and TRBJ2-7, with D perhaps TRBD1 or TRBD2 (5 bases each). Germline V gene sequence: CDR1 SQVTM, CDR2 ANQGSEA. This CDR3 is 15 amino acids long. V was cut by 4 bases and J by 1 base, with 17 bases left in between. DNA for the CDR3: TGCAGCGTTGTACAGAGGGGATACGAATCCTACGAGCAGTACTTC. Translated: CSVVQRGYESYEQYF.

V is TRBV6-5 and J is TRBJ2-5; 7 bases match TRBD2. Looked up from germline, CDR1 is MNHEY and CDR2 is SVGAGI. The length of the CDR3 is 14 residues. V shed 4 bases, J shed 2 bases, and the junction held 4 bases outside the gene matches. CDR3 sequence (DNA): TGTGCCAGCAGTTTGGGGGGGGAACAAGAGACCCAGTACTTC. Residues: CASSLGGEQETQYF.

The chain carries TRBV7-2 and TRBJ2-3; 15 nucleotides line up with TRBD2. The CDR3 loop spans 18 amino acids. Germline V gives CDR1 SGHTA, CDR2 FQGNSA. Trimming removed 8 bases from V and 3 bases from J; junction bases left unmatched: 12. The CDR3, as DNA: TGTGCCAGCCTCCCTGGACTAGCGGGAGGGCCGGGGACAGATACGCAGTATTTT. Translation: CASLPGLAGGPGTDTQYF.

This clonotype was observed a handful of times. This sequence joins TRBV30 and TRBJ2-5; 9 bases match TRBD1. Germline V CDR1 and CDR2: GTSNPN, SVGIG (reference sequence). The ends lost 8 bases at V and 2 bases at J; junction bases unmatched: 9. This CDR3 contains 14 residues. The CDR3 DNA follows: TGTGCCAGTACCGGGACAGGGAGTCAAGAGACCCAGTACTTC. This codes for CASTGTGSQETQYF.

By proportion, this clonotype is medium-sized. This chain links TRBV30 with TRBJ2-7, with D maybe TRBD1 (6 bases). Germline V gives CDR1 GTSNPN, CDR2 SVGIG (reference sequence). With 0 bases removed from V and 0 bases from J, the gap between germline ends came to 12 bases. The CDR3 totals 15 residues. The CDR3 loop is CAWSVPTGYSYEQYF. The DNA for the CDR3 is TGTGCCTGGAGTGTGCCGACAGGATACTCCTACGAGCAGTACTTC.

This chain links TRBV7-2 with TRBJ2-7; D gene unclear. This CDR3 region has 15 residues. V gave up 7 bases and J gave up 5 bases, with 21 bases separating them. Germline CDR1 SGHTA, CDR2 FQGNSA. The CDR3 protein is CASTMADGPIHEQYF. In nucleotides, the CDR3 is TGTGCCAGCACCATGGCGGACGGACCGATCCACGAGCAGTACTTC.

Judged by abundance, this clonotype is large (0.1 to 1%). The chain recombines TRBV29-1 with TRBJ2-7; no reliable D call. The ends were cut back, 1 base at V and 9 bases at J, with 16 bases in the middle. The CDR3 has 13 amino acids. The V gene's germline CDR1 is SQVTM and CDR2 ANQGSEA. The DNA for the CDR3 is TGCAGCGTTGAAGTGCAGACTGGGTTTGGGCAGTACTTC. Translated: CSVEVQTGFGQYF.